This TCR beta chain derives from a study of shared T cell receptors in the human thymus. Profiled with immunoSEQ multiplex PCR; TCRdb holds only in-frame clones, not every one. The sample yields about 610,000 clones, roughly 90% seen once. Trimming left V 6 bases short and J 1 base short, with 10 bases between. Germline CDR1 LNHNV, CDR2 YYDKDF (reference sequence). CDR3 length: 14 residues. The data were also submitted as part of a second study, on human thymus T cells. Turning to that study: Resections were taken during corrective heart surgery, and the thymus tissue came from these. Highly overlapping thymic repertoires among unrelated individuals were reported in related research.

The receptor comes from a boy younger than two with a congenital heart defect. Sequencing was done on a sample of thymocytes. The rearrangement links TRBV15 to TRBJ1-5; no reliable D call. The CDR3 coding sequence is TGTGCCACCAGAAGCCGGGGAAGCAATCAGCCCCAGCATTTT. Its translation is CATRSRGSNQPQHF.